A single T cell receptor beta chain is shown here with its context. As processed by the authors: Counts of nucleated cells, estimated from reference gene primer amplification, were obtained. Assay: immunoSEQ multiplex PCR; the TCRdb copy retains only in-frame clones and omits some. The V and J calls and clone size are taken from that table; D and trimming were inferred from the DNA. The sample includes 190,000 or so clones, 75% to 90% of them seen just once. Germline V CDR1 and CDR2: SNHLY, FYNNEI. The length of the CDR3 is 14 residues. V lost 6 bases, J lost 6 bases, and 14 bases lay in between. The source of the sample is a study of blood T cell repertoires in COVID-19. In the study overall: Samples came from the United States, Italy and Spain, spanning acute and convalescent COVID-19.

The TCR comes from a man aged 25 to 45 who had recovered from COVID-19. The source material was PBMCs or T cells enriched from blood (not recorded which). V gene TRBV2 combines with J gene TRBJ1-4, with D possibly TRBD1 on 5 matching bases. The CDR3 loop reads CASRPTARDEKLFF. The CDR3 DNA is TGTGCCAGCAGGCCGACAGCTAGGGATGAAAAACTGTTTTTT.